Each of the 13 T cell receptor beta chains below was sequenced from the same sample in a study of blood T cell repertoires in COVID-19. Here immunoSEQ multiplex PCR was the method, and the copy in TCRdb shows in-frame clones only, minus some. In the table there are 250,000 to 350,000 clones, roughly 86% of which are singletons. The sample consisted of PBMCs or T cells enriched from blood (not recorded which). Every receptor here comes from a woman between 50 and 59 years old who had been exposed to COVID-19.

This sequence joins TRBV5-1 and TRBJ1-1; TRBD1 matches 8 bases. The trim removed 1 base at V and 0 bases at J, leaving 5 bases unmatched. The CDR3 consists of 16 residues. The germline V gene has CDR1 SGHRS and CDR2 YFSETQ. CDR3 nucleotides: TGCGCCAGCAGCTTGTGGACAGGGCTCATGAACACTGAAGCTTTCTTT. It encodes CASSLWTGLMNTEAFF. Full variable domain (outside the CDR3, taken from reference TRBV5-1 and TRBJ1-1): KAGVTQTPRYLIKTRGQQVTLSCSPISGHRSVSWYQQTPGQGLQFLFEYFSETQRNKGNFPGRFSGRQFSNSRSEMNVSTLELGDSALYLCASSLWTGLMNTEAFFGQGTRLTVV.

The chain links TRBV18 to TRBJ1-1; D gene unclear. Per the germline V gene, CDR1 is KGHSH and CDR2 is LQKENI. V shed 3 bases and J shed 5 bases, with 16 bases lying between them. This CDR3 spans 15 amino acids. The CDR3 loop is CASSPQRVFMTEAFF. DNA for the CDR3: TGTGCCAGCTCACCGCAGAGGGTTTTTATGACTGAAGCTTTCTTT.

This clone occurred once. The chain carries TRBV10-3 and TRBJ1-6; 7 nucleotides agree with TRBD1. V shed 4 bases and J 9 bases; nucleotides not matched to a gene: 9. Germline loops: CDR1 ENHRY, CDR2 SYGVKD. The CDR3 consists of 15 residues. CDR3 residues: CAISGAGGSGSPLHF. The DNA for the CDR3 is TGTGCCATCAGTGGGGCAGGGGGATCGGGTTCACCCCTCCACTTT.

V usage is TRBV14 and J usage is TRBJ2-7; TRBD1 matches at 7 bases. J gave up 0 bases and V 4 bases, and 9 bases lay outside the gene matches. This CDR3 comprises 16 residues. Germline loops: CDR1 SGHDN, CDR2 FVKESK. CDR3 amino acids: CASSLLTGAFSYEQYF. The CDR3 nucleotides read TGTGCCAGCAGCCTATTAACAGGGGCCTTCTCCTACGAGCAGTACTTC.

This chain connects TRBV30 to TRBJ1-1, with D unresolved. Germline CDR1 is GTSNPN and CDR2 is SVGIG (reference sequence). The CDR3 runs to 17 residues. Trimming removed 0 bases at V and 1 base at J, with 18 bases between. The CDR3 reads CAWSVEGRRSGNTEAFF. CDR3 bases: TGTGCCTGGAGTGTGGAAGGGCGTAGGAGCGGGAACACTGAAGCTTTCTTT.

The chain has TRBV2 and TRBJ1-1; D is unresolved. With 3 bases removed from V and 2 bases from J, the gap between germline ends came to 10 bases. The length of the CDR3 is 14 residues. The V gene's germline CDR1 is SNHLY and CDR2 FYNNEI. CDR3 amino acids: CASSEREPNTEAFF. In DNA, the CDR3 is TGTGCCAGCAGTGAGCGCGAACCTAACACTGAAGCTTTCTTT.

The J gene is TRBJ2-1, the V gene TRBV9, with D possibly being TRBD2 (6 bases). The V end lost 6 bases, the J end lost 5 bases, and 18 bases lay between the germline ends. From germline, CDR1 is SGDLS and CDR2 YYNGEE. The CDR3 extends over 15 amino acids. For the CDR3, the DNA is TGTGCCAGCACCCTTAGCTGGGGGGAAAACAATGAGCAGTTCTTC. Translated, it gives CASTLSWGENNEQFF.

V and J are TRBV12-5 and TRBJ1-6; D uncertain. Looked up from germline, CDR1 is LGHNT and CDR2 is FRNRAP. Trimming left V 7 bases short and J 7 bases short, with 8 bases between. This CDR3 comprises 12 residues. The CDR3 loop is CASASENSPLHF. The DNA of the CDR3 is TGTGCTAGTGCTTCGGAGAATTCACCCCTCCACTTT.

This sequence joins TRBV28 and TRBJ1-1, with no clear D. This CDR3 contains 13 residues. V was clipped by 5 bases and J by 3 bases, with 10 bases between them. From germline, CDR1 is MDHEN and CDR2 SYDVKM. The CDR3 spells CASSPVPYTEAFF. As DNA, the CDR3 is TGTGCCAGCAGTCCTGTTCCGTACACTGAAGCTTTCTTT.

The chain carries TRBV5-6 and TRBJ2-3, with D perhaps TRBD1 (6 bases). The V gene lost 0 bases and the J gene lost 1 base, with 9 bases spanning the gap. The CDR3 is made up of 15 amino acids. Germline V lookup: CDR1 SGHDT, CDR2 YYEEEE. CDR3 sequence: CASSLVAGGTDTQYF. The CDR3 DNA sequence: TGTGCCAGCAGCTTGGTGGCAGGGGGCACAGATACGCAGTATTTT.

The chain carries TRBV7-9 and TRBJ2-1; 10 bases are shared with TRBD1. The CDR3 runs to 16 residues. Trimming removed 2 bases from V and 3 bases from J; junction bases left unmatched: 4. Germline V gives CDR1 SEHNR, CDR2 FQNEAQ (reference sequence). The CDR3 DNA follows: TGTGCCAGCAGCTTAACAGGACAGGGGGGCTACAATGAGCAGTTCTTC. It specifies CASSLTGQGGYNEQFF.

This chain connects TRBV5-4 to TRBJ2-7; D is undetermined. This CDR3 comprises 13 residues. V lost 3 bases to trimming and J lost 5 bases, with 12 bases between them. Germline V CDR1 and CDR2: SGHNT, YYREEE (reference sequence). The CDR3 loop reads CASSYTGNNEQYF. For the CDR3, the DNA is TGTGCCAGCAGCTATACCGGTAATAACGAGCAGTACTTC.

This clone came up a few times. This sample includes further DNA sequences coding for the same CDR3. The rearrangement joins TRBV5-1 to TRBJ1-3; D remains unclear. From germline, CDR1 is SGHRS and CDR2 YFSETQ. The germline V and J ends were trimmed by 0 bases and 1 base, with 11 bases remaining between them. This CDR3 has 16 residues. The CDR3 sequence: CASSLEAAGSGNTIYF. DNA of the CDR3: TGCGCCAGCAGCTTGGAAGCTGCGGGTTCTGGAAACACCATATATTTT. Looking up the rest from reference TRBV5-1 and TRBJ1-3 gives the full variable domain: KAGVTQTPRYLIKTRGQQVTLSCSPISGHRSVSWYQQTPGQGLQFLFEYFSETQRNKGNFPGRFSGRQFSNSRSEMNVSTLELGDSALYLCASSLEAAGSGNTIYFGEGSWLTVV.